A single sample is the source of the 16 T cell receptor beta chains below, sequenced in a study of blood T cell repertoires in COVID-19. Data came from immunoSEQ multiplex PCR; TCRdb stores just in-frame clones and leaves some out. The repertoire holds fewer than 450,000 clones, about 89% seen once, with more than 5% in the top ten. The sequencing sample was made of peripheral blood. All receptors come from a woman aged 45-60 years with COVID-19, enrolled during active disease.

CDR3 residues: CASSCRPKVRRTGGRSPLHF. In nucleotides, the CDR3 is TGTGCCAGCAGTTGCCGACCCAAGGTGCGTCGAACGGGGGGGAGATCACCCCTCCACTTT. This chain joins TRBV6-9 and TRBJ1-6; D possibly corresponds to TRBD1 (5 bases). Per the germline V gene, CDR1 is MNHGY and CDR2 is SVAAGI. The CDR3 length is 20 residues. Trimming took off 4 bases at V and 10 bases at J, with 32 bases between the two ends.

The rearrangement uses TRBV11-2 and TRBJ2-2; 15 positions agree with TRBD2. The V and J ends lost 5 bases and 6 bases, in that order; junction bases with no gene match: 7. The germline V gene encodes CDR1 SGHAT and CDR2 FQNNGV. The CDR3 is 17 residues long. The CDR3 DNA follows: TGTGCCAGCAGCCCGGGACTAGCGGGAGGACGGTCCGGGGAGCTGTTTTTT. As protein: CASSPGLAGGRSGELFF.

The chain employs TRBV13 and TRBJ2-1; TRBD1 matches 10 bases. Trimming at V came to 3 bases and at J to 5 bases, leaving 4 bases not matched to a gene. Germline-derived CDR1 and CDR2 are PRHDT and FYEKMQ (reference sequence). The CDR3 contains 15 residues. The CDR3 sequence is CASSFDRGQNNEQFF. In nucleotides, the CDR3 is TGTGCCAGCAGCTTTGACAGGGGGCAGAACAATGAGCAGTTCTTC.

This rearrangement joins TRBV30 to TRBJ2-3; 7 bases are shared with TRBD1. The germline CDR1 and CDR2 sequences are GTSNPN and SVGIG (reference sequence). J gave up 4 bases and V 5 bases, and 3 bases lay outside the gene matches. This CDR3 has 12 amino acids. The CDR3 bases are TGTGCCTGGGAGACAGGGCCAGATACGCAGTATTTT. This encodes CAWETGPDTQYF.

This sequence joins TRBV2 and TRBJ1-5; 7 nucleotides line up with TRBD1. The CDR3 is 15 amino acids. The V and J ends lost 6 bases and 7 bases, in that order; junction bases with no gene match: 12. Germline-derived CDR1 and CDR2 are SNHLY and FYNNEI. The CDR3 bases are TGTGCCAGCAGCCCCGGAGGACAGGTGAAACAGCCCCAGCATTTT. Translated, it gives CASSPGGQVKQPQHF.

The DNA of the CDR3 is TGTGCCGGGGGGCGGGTTTCTGGAAACACCATATATTTT. Its protein is CAGGRVSGNTIYF. V usage is TRBV30 and J usage is TRBJ1-3; tentative D call: TRBD1 (6 bases). This CDR3 region has 13 residues. V shed 8 bases and J shed 1 base, with 12 bases lying between them. CDR1 and CDR2 from the germline V gene are GTSNPN and SVGIG (reference sequence).

V usage is TRBV30 and J usage is TRBJ2-5, with 8 bases fitting TRBD2. Germline assignment: CDR1 GTSNPN and CDR2 SVGIG (reference sequence). The CDR3 loop spans 16 amino acids. After removal of 0 bases from V and 5 bases from J, the junction contained 11 bases not matched to a gene. The CDR3 DNA sequence: TGTGCCTGGAGTGTAACCGGCGGCCCGGGGGGGGAGACCCAGTACTTC. Protein product: CAWSVTGGPGGETQYF.

The chain recombines TRBV27 with TRBJ1-1, with TRBD1 matching 7 bases. The V gene's germline CDR1 is MNHEY and CDR2 SMNVEV (reference sequence). Trimming removed 5 bases from V and 3 bases from J; junction bases left unmatched: 6. CDR3 length equals 14 residues. CDR3: CASSPQGGYTEAFF. CDR3 DNA: TGTGCCAGCAGTCCCCAGGGGGGTTACACTGAAGCTTTCTTT.

This clone was seen more than once but under ten times. The chain uses TRBV5-4 and TRBJ1-4; D possibly corresponds to TRBD1 (6 bases). CDR1 SGHNT and CDR2 YYREEE come from the germline V gene (reference sequence). V lost 4 bases to trimming and J lost 10 bases, with 17 bases between them. The CDR3 has 14 residues. The CDR3: CASSIQGGIGKLFF. The DNA of the CDR3 is TGTGCCAGCAGCATACAGGGTGGCATTGGAAAACTGTTTTTT.

The chain is built from TRBV3-1 (or the pseudogene TRBV3-2) and TRBJ2-1, with a weak D call TRBD2 (6 bases). Germline V gives CDR1 LGHDT, CDR2 YNNKEL (reference sequence). The CDR3 contains 14 residues. The germline V and J ends were trimmed by 4 bases and 8 bases, with 15 bases remaining between them. This CDR3 reads CASSLVWGGHEQFF. CDR3 coding DNA: TGTGCCAGCAGCCTCGTTTGGGGAGGTCATGAGCAGTTCTTC.

The gene calls are TRBV11-3 and TRBJ2-2, with a possible D match to TRBD1 (6 bases). CDR3 length equals 15 residues. CDR1 SGHNT and CDR2 YENEEA come from the germline V gene. Deletions cut 5 bases from V and 0 bases from J, with 10 bases between. The CDR3 DNA is TGTGCCAGCAGCGAAGGGGGAACGAACACCGGGGAGCTGTTTTTT. This codes for CASSEGGTNTGELFF.

The chain recombines TRBV7-9 with TRBJ2-1; TRBD2 aligns across 11 bases. Looked up from germline, CDR1 is SEHNR and CDR2 is FQNEAQ (reference sequence). V shed 2 bases and J 7 bases; nucleotides not matched to a gene: 7. CDR3 length: 16 amino acids. CDR3 DNA sequence: TGTGCCAGCAGCTTACCCGGACTAGCGGGCGGAAATGAGCAGTTCTTC. Amino acid sequence: CASSLPGLAGGNEQFF.

The V gene is TRBV7-2, the J gene TRBJ2-5, with 10 bases fitting TRBD1. This CDR3 is 15 amino acids long. Trimming removed 5 bases from V and 5 bases from J; junction bases left unmatched: 8. Germline CDR1 SGHTA, CDR2 FQGNSA. CDR3 in DNA: TGTGCCAGCAGCCTCCGACAGGGGGCGGTGGAGACCCAGTACTTC. The encoded protein is CASSLRQGAVETQYF.

This chain links TRBV2 with TRBJ1-5, with TRBD1 identical over 7 bases. The CDR3 totals 14 residues. With 4 bases clipped from V and 4 bases from J, the junction kept 4 bases outside the gene matches. CDR1 is SNHLY, CDR2 FYNNEI, per germline. The CDR3 loop is CASSGQGRNQPQHF. CDR3 coding DNA: TGTGCCAGCAGTGGACAGGGTAGGAATCAGCCCCAGCATTTT.

V gene TRBV7-8 combines with J gene TRBJ2-3; 14 positions agree with TRBD2. The CDR3 extends over 20 amino acids. The V segment lost 5 bases and the J segment 2 bases; nucleotides outside the gene matches: 15. Germline V gives CDR1 SGHVS, CDR2 FQNEAQ. The DNA of the CDR3 is TGTGCCAGCAGCCACCACCCGGGACTAGCGGGAGAGGGGCCCACAGATACGCAGTATTTT. It translates to CASSHHPGLAGEGPTDTQYF.

The J gene is TRBJ2-7, the V gene TRBV5-5; D not resolved. Trimming left V 4 bases short and J 0 bases short, with 14 bases between. The CDR3 loop spans 15 amino acids. In germline, CDR1 is SGHKS, CDR2 YYEKEE (reference sequence). CDR3 bases: TGTGCCAGCAGCCCTGCCCCAGGCAACTCCTACGAGCAGTACTTC. Encoded protein: CASSPAPGNSYEQYF.